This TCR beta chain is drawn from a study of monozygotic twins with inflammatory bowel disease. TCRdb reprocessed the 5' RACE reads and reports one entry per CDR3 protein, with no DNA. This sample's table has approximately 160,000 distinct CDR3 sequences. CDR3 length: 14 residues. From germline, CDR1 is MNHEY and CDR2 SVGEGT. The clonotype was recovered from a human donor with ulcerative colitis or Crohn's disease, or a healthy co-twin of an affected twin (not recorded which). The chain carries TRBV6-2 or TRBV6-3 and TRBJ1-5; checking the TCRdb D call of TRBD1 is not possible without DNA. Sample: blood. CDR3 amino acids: CASSTQGASQPQHF.